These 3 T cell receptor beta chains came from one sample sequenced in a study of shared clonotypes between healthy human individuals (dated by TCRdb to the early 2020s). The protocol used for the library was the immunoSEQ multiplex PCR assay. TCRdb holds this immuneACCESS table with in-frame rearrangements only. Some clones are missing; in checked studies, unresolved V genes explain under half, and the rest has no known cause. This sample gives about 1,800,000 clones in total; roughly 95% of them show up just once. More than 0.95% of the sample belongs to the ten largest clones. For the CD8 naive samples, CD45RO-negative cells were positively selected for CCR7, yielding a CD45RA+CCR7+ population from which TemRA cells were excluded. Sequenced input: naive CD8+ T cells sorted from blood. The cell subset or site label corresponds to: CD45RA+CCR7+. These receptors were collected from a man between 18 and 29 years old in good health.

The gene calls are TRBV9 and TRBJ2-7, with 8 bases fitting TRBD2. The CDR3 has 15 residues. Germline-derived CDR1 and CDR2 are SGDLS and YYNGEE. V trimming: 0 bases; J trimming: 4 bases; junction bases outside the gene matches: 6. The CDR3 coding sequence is TGTGCCAGCAGCGTAGAGGGTAGCGGGGTGTACGAGCAGTACTTC. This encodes CASSVEGSGVYEQYF.

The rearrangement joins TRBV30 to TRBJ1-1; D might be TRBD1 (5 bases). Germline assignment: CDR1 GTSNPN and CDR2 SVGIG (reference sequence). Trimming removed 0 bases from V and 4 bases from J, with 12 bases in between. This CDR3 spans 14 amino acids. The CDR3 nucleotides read TGTGCCTGGAGTGTAGGGGCAGGATTCACTGAAGCTTTCTTT. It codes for CAWSVGAGFTEAFF.

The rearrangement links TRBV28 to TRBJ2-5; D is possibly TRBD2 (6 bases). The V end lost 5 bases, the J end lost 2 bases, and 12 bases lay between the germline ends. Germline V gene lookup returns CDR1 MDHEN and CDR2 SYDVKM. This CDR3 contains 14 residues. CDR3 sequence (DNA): TGTGCCAGCAGTGAAGTGGGGGGTCAAGAGACCCAGTACTTC. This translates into CASSEVGGQETQYF.